The 28 T cell receptor beta chains reported below all come from one sample, sequenced in a study of T cell responses to AZD1222 COVID-19 vaccine. Method: immunoSEQ multiplex PCR; TCRdb's copy keeps in-frame clones and lacks some. The sample lists about 110,000 clones; roughly four fifths were seen once. Sequences were derived from peripheral blood, sampled on day 0 of AZD1222 vaccination. These receptors were taken from an adult in good health.

The V call is TRBV5-1, the J call TRBJ1-1, with 7 bases identical to TRBD1. V gave up 4 bases and J gave up 5 bases; unmatched junction bases: 8. CDR3 size: 14 residues. CDR1 is SGHRS and CDR2 is YFSETQ in the germline V gene. The CDR3 region is CASSPGQVATEAFF. The CDR3 bases are TGCGCCAGCAGCCCAGGACAGGTCGCTACTGAAGCTTTCTTT. Full variable domain (remainder filled in from reference TRBV5-1 and TRBJ1-1): KAGVTQTPRYLIKTRGQQVTLSCSPISGHRSVSWYQQTPGQGLQFLFEYFSETQRNKGNFPGRFSGRQFSNSRSEMNVSTLELGDSALYLCASSPGQVATEAFFGQGTRLTVV.

The chain joins TRBV27 to TRBJ2-1; D call uncertain. Per the germline V gene, CDR1 is MNHEY and CDR2 is SMNVEV (reference sequence). This CDR3 spans 17 amino acids. Trimming shortened V by 5 bases and J by 4 bases, and 21 bases separated the two germline ends. The CDR3 spells CASSLNLATVDYNEQFF. The CDR3 region has the DNA TGTGCCAGCAGTCTCAACCTCGCTACGGTGGATTACAATGAGCAGTTCTTC.

The gene calls are TRBV25-1 and TRBJ2-6, with D unclear. Germline CDR1 MGHDK, CDR2 SYGVNS. V was shortened by 3 bases and J by 2 bases, with 8 bases between the two germline ends. CDR3 size: 15 residues. CDR3 DNA sequence: TGTGCCAGCAGTGAGTCCGGTCCTGGGGCCAACGTCCTGACTTTC. Encoded protein: CASSESGPGANVLTF.

The rearrangement joins TRBV6-5 to TRBJ2-3, with TRBD2 matching 8 bases. The CDR3 length is 14 residues. CDR1 and CDR2 from the germline V gene are MNHEY and SVGAGI. The V segment lost 6 bases and the J segment 3 bases; nucleotides outside the gene matches: 5. The CDR3 loop reads CASSPTGGTDTQYF. In nucleotides, the CDR3 is TGTGCCAGCAGCCCAACGGGAGGGACAGATACGCAGTATTTT.

This chain joins TRBV7-8 and TRBJ2-2; the match to TRBD1 covers 8 bases. The junction had 8 bases not matched to a gene; V was cut back by 1 base and J by 4 bases. The CDR3 is 17 amino acids. CDR1 and CDR2 from the germline V gene are SGHVS and FQNEAQ. The CDR3 protein is CASSLGARGPTTGELFF. The CDR3 DNA reads as TGTGCCAGCAGCTTAGGAGCCAGGGGGCCGACCACCGGGGAGCTGTTTTTT. The full variable domain, in which reference TRBV7-8 and TRBJ2-2 provide the parts outside the CDR3, is GAGVSQSPRYKVAKRGQDVALRCDPISGHVSLFWYQQALGQGPEFLTYFQNEAQLDKSGLPSDRFFAERPEGSVSTLKIQRTQQEDSAVYLCASSLGARGPTTGELFFGEGSRLTVL.

The chain recombines TRBV11-3 with TRBJ2-2, with D uncertain. The CDR3 has 15 residues. Germline-derived CDR1 and CDR2 are SGHNT and YENEEA. V lost 6 bases to trimming and J lost 1 base, with 12 bases between them. The CDR3 DNA reads as TGTGCCAGCAGTTCTGGCCCGATGAACACCGGGGAGCTGTTTTTT. It encodes CASSSGPMNTGELFF.

This sequence joins TRBV11-2 and TRBJ2-1; 12 positions match TRBD2. J was trimmed by 7 bases and V by 4 bases; bases with no gene match: 8. The germline V gene has CDR1 SGHAT and CDR2 FQNNGV. This CDR3 contains 16 residues. The CDR3 protein is CASSSPTSGRGNEQFF. In nucleotides, the CDR3 is TGTGCCAGCAGCTCCCCGACTAGCGGGAGAGGGAATGAGCAGTTCTTC.

The J gene is TRBJ2-1, the V gene TRBV3-1 (or the pseudogene TRBV3-2); D is ambiguous. The CDR3 runs 13 residues. Germline V gene data show CDR1 as LGHDT and CDR2 as YNNKEL (reference sequence). Trimming cost V 2 bases and J 10 bases, with 12 bases left between them. The CDR3: CASSQLNGVEQFF. The CDR3 DNA follows: TGTGCCAGCAGCCAACTGAATGGGGTCGAGCAGTTCTTC.

The chain recombines TRBV24-1 with TRBJ2-7, with TRBD1 identical over 7 bases. The CDR3 is made up of 16 amino acids. Unmatched junction bases numbered 11, after V lost 3 bases and J lost 4 bases. The germline CDR1 and CDR2 sequences are KGHDR and SFDVKD. CDR3 nucleotide sequence: TGTGCCACCAGTGATGGGGACAAGACAGGGAGATACGAGCAGTACTTC. It yields the protein CATSDGDKTGRYEQYF.

The gene calls are TRBV7-2 and TRBJ2-5; tentatively, D is TRBD1 or TRBD2 (6 bases each). Germline CDR1 and CDR2: SGHTA and FQGNSA. The CDR3 contains 14 residues. Deletions cut 5 bases from V and 7 bases from J, with 17 bases between. The CDR3: CASSPSRGRGTQYF. CDR3 nucleotide sequence: TGTGCCAGCAGCCCGTCTCGGGGGCGGGGGACCCAGTACTTC.

V gene TRBV7-2 combines with J gene TRBJ2-5, with TRBD1 matching 9 bases. Germline lookup yields CDR1 SGHTA and CDR2 FQGNSA. The ends lost 5 bases at V and 5 bases at J; junction bases unmatched: 6. CDR3 length: 14 amino acids. The CDR3 here is CASSLDRGWETQYF. The DNA of the CDR3 is TGTGCCAGCAGCCTCGACAGGGGGTGGGAGACCCAGTACTTC.

The chain recombines TRBV4-1 with TRBJ2-3; D unclear. The CDR3 has 17 residues. Germline V gene data show CDR1 as MGHRA and CDR2 as YSYEKL. The V gene lost 0 bases and the J gene lost 0 bases, with 13 bases spanning the gap. The CDR3 here is CASSQDLHRSSTDTQYF. In DNA, the CDR3 is TGCGCCAGCAGCCAAGATCTTCACCGTTCTAGCACAGATACGCAGTATTTT.

Concerning this clone itself: The same CDR3 is also encoded by other DNA sequences in this sample. The V gene is TRBV18, the J gene TRBJ1-5; D gene unclear. Trimming removed 3 bases from V and 4 bases from J, with 7 bases in between. Germline values: CDR1 KGHSH, CDR2 LQKENI. The length of the CDR3 is 13 residues. CDR3 sequence (DNA): TGTGCCAGCTCACCGGGCGTGAATCAGCCCCAGCATTTT. Amino acid sequence: CASSPGVNQPQHF.

This chain uses TRBV7-9 with TRBJ1-6; unclear D gene. The CDR3 runs to 15 residues. Germline CDR1 and CDR2: SEHNR and FQNEAQ (reference sequence). The CDR3 bases are TGTGCATCTGCCCCGGGGAGCTCCTATAATTCACCCCTCCACTTT. It yields the protein CASAPGSSYNSPLHF.

The chain carries TRBV6-6 and TRBJ1-2; 8 bases agree with TRBD1. Germline CDR1 and CDR2: MNHNY and SVGAGI (reference sequence). The length of the CDR3 is 15 residues. The ends lost 0 bases at V and 4 bases at J; junction bases unmatched: 4. CDR3 sequence: CASSYSGTGSYGYTF. The CDR3 DNA reads as TGTGCCAGCAGTTACTCTGGGACAGGCAGCTATGGCTACACCTTC.

The chain has TRBV11-3 and TRBJ2-1, with D perhaps TRBD2 (5 bases). The V end was cut by 5 bases, the J end by 10 bases, with 15 bases between. The CDR3 totals 13 residues. Germline lookup yields CDR1 SGHNT and CDR2 YENEEA. CDR3: CASSPAAGWEQFF. CDR3 coding DNA: TGTGCCAGCAGCCCGGCGGCGGGTTGGGAGCAGTTCTTC.

Only a few counts were recorded for this clone. V and J are TRBV19 and TRBJ1-6; 7 bases are a match to TRBD1. The germline V gene has CDR1 LNHDA and CDR2 SQIVND (reference sequence). V trimming: 7 bases; J trimming: 1 base; junction bases outside the gene matches: 10. The CDR3 has 17 amino acids. CDR3: CASTPDRAASYNSPLHF. In nucleotides, the CDR3 is TGTGCCAGTACCCCAGACAGGGCAGCATCCTATAATTCACCCCTCCACTTT.

The chain combines TRBV2 with TRBJ2-2, with 10 bases matching TRBD1. This CDR3 has 14 amino acids. Germline-derived CDR1 and CDR2 are SNHLY and FYNNEI. V shed 7 bases and J 6 bases; nucleotides not matched to a gene: 5. The CDR3 sequence: CASNIDRGPGELFF. DNA for the CDR3: TGTGCCAGCAATATTGACAGGGGGCCCGGGGAGCTGTTTTTT.

This chain connects TRBV5-1 to TRBJ2-5, with a possible D match to TRBD1 (5 bases). Germline V gene lookup returns CDR1 SGHRS and CDR2 YFSETQ. The V end was cut by 3 bases, the J end by 5 bases, with 14 bases between. This CDR3 comprises 14 residues. CDR3 protein: CASSSEGAGETQYF. CDR3 in DNA: TGCGCCAGCAGCTCTGAAGGGGCCGGGGAGACCCAGTACTTC. Full variable domain (outside the CDR3, taken from reference TRBV5-1 and TRBJ2-5): KAGVTQTPRYLIKTRGQQVTLSCSPISGHRSVSWYQQTPGQGLQFLFEYFSETQRNKGNFPGRFSGRQFSNSRSEMNVSTLELGDSALYLCASSSEGAGETQYFGPGTRLLVL.

The J gene is TRBJ1-4, the V gene TRBV2, with TRBD1 matching over 9 bases. This CDR3 has 15 amino acids. The trim removed 6 bases at V and 8 bases at J, leaving 10 bases unmatched. CDR1 and CDR2 (germline): SNHLY, FYNNEI. The DNA of the CDR3 is TGTGCCAGCAGGGACTCACAGGGGGCGCAAGAAAAACTGTTTTTT. Translation gives CASRDSQGAQEKLFF.

This clone was counted a few times. The V call is TRBV6-4, the J call TRBJ2-2; TRBD1 agrees at 7 bases. Germline CDR1 and CDR2: MRHNA and SNTAGT. J lost 1 base, V lost 4 bases, and 0 bases had no gene match. This CDR3 region has 14 residues. This CDR3 is CASSGQGNTGELFF. In DNA, the CDR3 is TGTGCCAGCAGTGGACAGGGGAACACCGGGGAGCTGTTTTTT.

The genes are TRBV18 and TRBJ1-5; 7 positions agree with TRBD1. Germline CDR1 KGHSH, CDR2 LQKENI. The ends lost 6 bases at V and 3 bases at J; junction bases unmatched: 5. The CDR3 totals 14 residues. CDR3 nucleotide sequence: TGTGCCAGCTCCGGACAGGACCTCAATCAGCCCCAGCATTTT. This codes for CASSGQDLNQPQHF.

The CDR3 region has the DNA TGTGCCAGCTCACACGACAGCCTTAATGAAAAACTGTTTTTT. Protein product: CASSHDSLNEKLFF. This rearrangement joins TRBV18 to TRBJ1-4; maybe TRBD1 (5 bases). CDR1 is KGHSH and CDR2 is LQKENI in the germline V gene. The CDR3 is 14 residues long. Deletions cut 4 bases from V and 4 bases from J, with 10 bases between.

The V gene is TRBV5-3, the J gene TRBJ2-7, with a weak D call TRBD1 (7 bases). TRBV5-3 is placed among ORFs of uncertain function. The CDR3 is 15 residues long. With 3 bases removed from V and 3 bases from J, the gap between germline ends came to 16 bases. CDR3 in DNA: TGTGCCAGAAGCTCGGAGGGGGACAGTTGCTACGAGCAGTACTTC. This translates into CARSSEGDSCYEQYF.

The chain is built from TRBV30 and TRBJ2-6; D is undetermined. The CDR3 has 15 residues. The V gene's germline CDR1 is GTSNPN and CDR2 SVGIG (reference sequence). The ends were cut back, 0 bases at V and 0 bases at J, with 6 bases in the middle. The CDR3 DNA reads TGTGCCTGGAGTGTGGGCCTCTCTGGGGCCAACGTCCTGACTTTC. Protein product: CAWSVGLSGANVLTF.

The rearrangement uses TRBV28 and TRBJ1-2; D is perhaps TRBD1 (6 bases). Germline loops: CDR1 MDHEN, CDR2 SYDVKM. V was shortened by 7 bases and J by 8 bases, with 20 bases between the two germline ends. The CDR3 sequence is 14 residues long. In DNA, the CDR3 is TGTGCCAGCACCCTACAACAGGGCCAGGGGGGCTACACCTTC. Its protein is CASTLQQGQGGYTF.

This clone showed up just once. V gene TRBV2 combines with J gene TRBJ2-1; no firm D call. Trimming removed 6 bases from V and 8 bases from J, with 8 bases in between. CDR3 size: 11 residues. CDR1 and CDR2 (germline): SNHLY, FYNNEI. CDR3 region: CASSVGDEQFF. CDR3 nucleotides: TGTGCCAGCAGCGTGGGTGATGAGCAGTTCTTC. Supplemented by reference TRBV2 and TRBJ2-1, the full variable domain reads EPEVTQTPSHQVTQMGQEVILRCVPISNHLYFYWYRQILGQKVEFLVSFYNNEISEKSEIFDDQFSVERPDGSNFTLKIRSTKLEDSAMYFCASSVGDEQFFGPGTRLTVL.

This clone was found a few times. CDR3 in amino acids: CASRTTDSGEQYF. The CDR3 DNA follows: TGTGCCAGCAGAACGACAGACTCGGGGGAGCAGTACTTC. The V and J genes are TRBV12-3 or TRBV12-4 and TRBJ2-7, with D possibly being TRBD1 or TRBD2 (5 bases each). Trimming pared 6 bases from V and 7 bases from J, leaving 16 bases between. This CDR3 contains 13 residues.